This T cell receptor (beta chain) was profiled in a study of a mutant IDH1 vaccine in newly diagnosed glioma. In the study overall: Vaccine administration was initiated 4-6 weeks following radiotherapy alone, or with temozolomide cycles. Before enrollment, patients got radiotherapy alone, temozolomide alone, or mostly the combination. Whole-study results and caveats: Patients mounted vaccine-induced immune responses in roughly 93% of cases.

The CDR3 has 15 amino acids. CDR1 is LNHDA and CDR2 is SQIVND in the germline V gene (reference sequence). J gave up 3 bases and V 5 bases, and 7 bases lay outside the gene matches. Time point of the sample: week 5, during vaccination. The investigators gave 300 ug of mutant IDH1 20-mer peptide in each vaccine dose, together with topical imiquimod. Each donor presented with a new WHO grade 3 or 4 astrocytoma that tested IDH1-mutant and showed ATRX loss. For this clone: The antigen remains undetermined.

Generated by immunoSEQ multiplex PCR, the TCRdb table keeps only in-frame clones and is missing some. The table has 39,000 or so clones, around 82% seen once; the top ten hold more than 5.5%. This receptor was obtained from a man aged 40-50 years with glioma. This specimen was PBMCs, taken from a glioma patient whose treatment included an IDH1 peptide vaccine. The J gene is TRBJ1-2, the V gene TRBV19; 9 bases fit TRBD1. The CDR3 is CASSENRGRDYGYTF. DNA for the CDR3: TGTGCCAGTAGTGAGAACAGGGGGCGCGACTATGGCTACACCTTC.